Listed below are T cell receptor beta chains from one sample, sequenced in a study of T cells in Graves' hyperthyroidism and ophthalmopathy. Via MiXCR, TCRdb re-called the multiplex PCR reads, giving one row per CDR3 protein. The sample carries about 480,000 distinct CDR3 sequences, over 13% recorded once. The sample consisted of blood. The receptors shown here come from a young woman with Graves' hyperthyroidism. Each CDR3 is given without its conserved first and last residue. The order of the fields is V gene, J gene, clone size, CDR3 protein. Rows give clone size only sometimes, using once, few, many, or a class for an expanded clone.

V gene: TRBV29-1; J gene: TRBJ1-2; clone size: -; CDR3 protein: SVEEVPGTNYGYT
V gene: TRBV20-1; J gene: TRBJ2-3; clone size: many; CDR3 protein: SARDALWPSTDTQY
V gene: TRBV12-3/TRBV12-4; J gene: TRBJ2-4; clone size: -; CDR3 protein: ASGPGLQKNIQY
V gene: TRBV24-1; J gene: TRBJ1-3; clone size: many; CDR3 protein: ATSGQNSGNTIY
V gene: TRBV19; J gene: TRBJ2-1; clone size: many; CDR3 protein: ASSTPRQGYNEQF
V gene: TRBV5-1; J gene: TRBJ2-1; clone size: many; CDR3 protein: ASSLSHRGQGNEQF
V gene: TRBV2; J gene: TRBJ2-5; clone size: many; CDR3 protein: ASSLTRDRANQETQY
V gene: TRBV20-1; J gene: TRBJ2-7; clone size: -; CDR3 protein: SATTGSSYEQY
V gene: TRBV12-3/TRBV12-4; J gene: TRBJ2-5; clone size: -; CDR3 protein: ASSPRQDLVGTQY
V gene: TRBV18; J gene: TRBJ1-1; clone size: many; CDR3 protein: ASSPGAAEAF
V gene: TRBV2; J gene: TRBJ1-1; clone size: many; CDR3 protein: ASMGLDSPRRTEAF
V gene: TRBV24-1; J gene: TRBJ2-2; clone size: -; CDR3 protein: ATSRTGVDTGELF
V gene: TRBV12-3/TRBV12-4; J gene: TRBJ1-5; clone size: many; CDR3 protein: ASSLERTVGQPQH
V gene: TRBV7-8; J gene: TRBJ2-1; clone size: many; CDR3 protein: ASSLLIRDEQF
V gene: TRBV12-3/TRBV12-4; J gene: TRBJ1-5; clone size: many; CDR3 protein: ASSSLAGLNQPQH
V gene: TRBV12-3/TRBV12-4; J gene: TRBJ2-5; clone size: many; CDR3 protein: ASSPDRETQY
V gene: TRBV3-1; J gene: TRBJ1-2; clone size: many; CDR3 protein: ASSQVTGTYGYT
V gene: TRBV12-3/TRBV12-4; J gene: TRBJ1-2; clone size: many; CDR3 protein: ASSLSGDRRHGYT
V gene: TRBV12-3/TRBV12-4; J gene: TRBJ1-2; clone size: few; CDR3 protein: ASKAGGDNYGYT
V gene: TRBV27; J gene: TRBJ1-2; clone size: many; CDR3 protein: ASRATQGIYGYT
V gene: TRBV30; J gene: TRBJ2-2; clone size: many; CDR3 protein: AWSSPRESYTGELF
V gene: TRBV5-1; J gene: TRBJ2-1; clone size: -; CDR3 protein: ASSLEGGKTNEQF
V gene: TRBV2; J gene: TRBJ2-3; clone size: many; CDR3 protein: ASRTLGVDTQY
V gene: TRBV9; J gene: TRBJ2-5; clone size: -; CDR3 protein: ASSPLGRTQETQY
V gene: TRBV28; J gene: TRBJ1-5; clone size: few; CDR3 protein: ACGGYQPQH
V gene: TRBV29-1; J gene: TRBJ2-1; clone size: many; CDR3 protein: SVEQGPNPNEQF
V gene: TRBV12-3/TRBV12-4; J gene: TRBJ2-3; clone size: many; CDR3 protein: ASRTSGRATTDTQY
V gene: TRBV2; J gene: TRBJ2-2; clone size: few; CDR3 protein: ASSERLEASGELF
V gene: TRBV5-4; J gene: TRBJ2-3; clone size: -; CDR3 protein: ASSIGLAGATLSTDTQY
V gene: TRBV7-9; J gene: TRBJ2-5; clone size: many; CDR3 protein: ASSRLRREEQETQY
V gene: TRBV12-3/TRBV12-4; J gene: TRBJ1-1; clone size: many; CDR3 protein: ASTPRWTANTEAF
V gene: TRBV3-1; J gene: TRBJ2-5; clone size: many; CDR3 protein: ASRQTGQETQY
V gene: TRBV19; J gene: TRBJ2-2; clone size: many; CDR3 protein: ASSTTLTGELF
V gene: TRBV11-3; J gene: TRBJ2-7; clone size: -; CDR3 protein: ASSLNRGGEQY
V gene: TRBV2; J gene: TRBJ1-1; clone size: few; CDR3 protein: ATKIGQILNTEAF